The entry below describes one T cell receptor beta chain. Its antigen is unidentified. The CDR3 sequence is 19 residues long. Germline V gene data show CDR1 as MNHEY and CDR2 as SMNVEV (reference sequence). The J segment lost 0 bases and the V segment lost 5 bases, leaving 16 bases of the junction unmatched. Using immunoSEQ multiplex PCR, the repertoire was profiled, and TCRdb retains in-frame clones only, with some absent. The table shows tens of thousands of clones, with less than 85% occurring only once. This entry is derived from a study of radiotherapy plus CTLA-4 blockade in lung cancer. Study-level points and caveats: After radiotherapy and ipilimumab, tumor-derived clones expanded in peripheral blood.

It was focal radiation plus CTLA-4 blockade with ipilimumab that patients with chemo-refractory metastatic non-small-cell lung cancer received. The source is a human donor with non-small cell lung cancer who had stable disease on radiotherapy plus ipilimumab. The V and J genes are TRBV27 and TRBJ2-1; 7 positions match TRBD2. Sequences were derived from peripheral blood, sampled from a patient treated with radiotherapy plus ipilimumab. CDR3 nucleotides: TGTGCCAGCAGTCCCACCGCGCCCCGAGCGGGGAGCTCCTACAATGAGCAGTTCTTC. Amino acids: CASSPTAPRAGSSYNEQFF.